This TCR beta chain was recorded in a study of molecular identifiers for immune sequencing clone quantification. Trimming pared 2 bases from V and 1 base from J, leaving 17 bases between. There are 17 residues in the CDR3. Germline V gives CDR1 MDHEN, CDR2 SYDVKM. Previously described methods and listed TCR primers were used for bulk TCR libraries. TCRdb fed the PCR reads into MiXCR, producing one record per CDR3 protein. Of 60,000 to 70,000 distinct CDR3 sequences listed, less than 20% are singletons. This clonotype was detected only a few times. The V and J genes are TRBV28 and TRBJ1-2; D is uncertain. This receptor was obtained from a human donor in good health. Some libraries in this study had Jurkat cell RNA spiked in. The source material was naive CD8+ T cells from blood, with Jurkat cell RNA spiked in. The sample's subset: FACS-sorted CD8+CD4-CCR7+CD45RA+ naive T cells. In DNA, the CDR3 is TGTGCCAGCAGTTTAGAGGGTCCGAGTCAGTTTAACTATGGCTACACCTTC. It yields the protein CASSLEGPSQFNYGYTF.